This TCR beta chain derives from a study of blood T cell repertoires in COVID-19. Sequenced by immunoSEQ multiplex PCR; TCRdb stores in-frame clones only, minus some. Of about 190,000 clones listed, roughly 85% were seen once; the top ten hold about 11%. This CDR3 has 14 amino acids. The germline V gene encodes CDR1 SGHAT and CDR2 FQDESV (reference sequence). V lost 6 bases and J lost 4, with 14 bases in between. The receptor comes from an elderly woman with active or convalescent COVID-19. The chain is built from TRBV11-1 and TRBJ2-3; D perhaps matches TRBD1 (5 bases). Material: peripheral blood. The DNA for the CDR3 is TGTGCCAGCAGATCCTCATCCAGGGCAGATACGCAGTATTTT. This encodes CASRSSSRADTQYF.